This is a list of T cell receptor beta chains from one sample in a study of cytomegalovirus exposure and HLA in healthy donors. Repertoires were generated with immunoSEQ multiplex PCR, while TCRdb's copy carries only in-frame clones and drops some. The sample records under 150,000 clones, 65% being singletons. Input material: PBMCs. These TCRs come from a woman in her 40s in good health and CMV-seropositive. Each CDR3 is given with its conserved first and last residue. Fields, in order: V gene, clone size, J gene, D gene, CDR3 protein, CDR3 DNA. A D gene is named only where the DNA matches it firmly. Only some rows state a clone size, as once, few, many or a class for expanded clones.

v_call: TRBV5-1
clone_size: -
j_call: TRBJ2-1
d_call: -
cdr3_aa: CASSLTANSYNEQFF
cdr3_nt: TGCGCCAGCAGCTTGACAGCTAACTCCTACAATGAGCAGTTCTTC

v_call: TRBV9
clone_size: -
j_call: TRBJ1-5
d_call: -
cdr3_aa: CASSGDGYSNQPQHF
cdr3_nt: TGTGCCAGCAGCGGAGACGGGTATAGCAATCAGCCCCAGCATTTT

v_call: TRBV6-5
clone_size: -
j_call: TRBJ2-7
d_call: -
cdr3_aa: CASSYQREYEQYF
cdr3_nt: TGTGCCAGCAGTTACCAACGCGAGTACGAGCAGTACTTC

v_call: TRBV19
clone_size: -
j_call: TRBJ2-7
d_call: TRBD1
cdr3_aa: CASRKDRGPYEQYF
cdr3_nt: TGTGCCAGTAGGAAGGACAGGGGGCCCTACGAGCAGTACTTC

v_call: TRBV14
clone_size: few
j_call: TRBJ2-3
d_call: TRBD2
cdr3_aa: CASSRTSGGTDTQYF
cdr3_nt: TGTGCCAGCAGCCGGACTAGCGGGGGTACAGATACGCAGTATTTT

v_call: TRBV7-9
clone_size: -
j_call: TRBJ1-2
d_call: TRBD1
cdr3_aa: CASSLTGGRLYTF
cdr3_nt: TGTGCCAGCAGCCTAACAGGGGGTAGGCTCTACACCTTC

v_call: TRBV7-9
clone_size: -
j_call: TRBJ2-5
d_call: TRBD2
cdr3_aa: CASSLAGGIQETQYF
cdr3_nt: TGTGCCAGCAGCCTAGCGGGAGGGATTCAAGAGACCCAGTACTTC

v_call: TRBV11-3
clone_size: -
j_call: TRBJ2-2
d_call: -
cdr3_aa: CASSLTGELFF
cdr3_nt: TGTGCCAGCAGTCTAACCGGGGAGCTGTTTTTT

v_call: TRBV27
clone_size: -
j_call: TRBJ2-1
d_call: TRBD2
cdr3_aa: CASSPLGGSNEQFF
cdr3_nt: TGTGCCAGCAGTCCTCTGGGGGGGAGCAATGAGCAGTTCTTC

v_call: TRBV27
clone_size: -
j_call: TRBJ2-1
d_call: TRBD2
cdr3_aa: CASSVGTSGNNEQFF
cdr3_nt: TGTGCCAGCAGCGTCGGGACTAGCGGGAACAATGAGCAGTTCTTC

v_call: TRBV28
clone_size: -
j_call: TRBJ2-2
d_call: TRBD1
cdr3_aa: CASSPGQGDPIPNTGELFF
cdr3_nt: TGTGCCAGCAGTCCGGGACAGGGGGACCCTATACCAAACACCGGGGAGCTGTTTTTT

v_call: TRBV12-5
clone_size: -
j_call: TRBJ2-3
d_call: -
cdr3_aa: CASGSGTLPTDTQYF
cdr3_nt: TGTGCTAGTGGTTCCGGGACTCTTCCCACAGATACGCAGTATTTT

v_call: TRBV7-3
clone_size: -
j_call: TRBJ2-7
d_call: -
cdr3_aa: CASSPSQGSYEQYF
cdr3_nt: TGTGCCAGCAGCCCTTCACAGGGCTCCTACGAGCAGTACTTC

v_call: TRBV25-1
clone_size: -
j_call: TRBJ2-7
d_call: TRBD1
cdr3_aa: CASSLGTEYEQYF
cdr3_nt: TGTGCCAGCAGCCTCGGGACAGAATACGAGCAGTACTTC

v_call: TRBV7-9
clone_size: few
j_call: TRBJ1-1
d_call: -
cdr3_aa: CASRVSPNTEAFF
cdr3_nt: TGTGCCAGCAGAGTGAGTCCGAACACTGAAGCTTTCTTT

v_call: TRBV5-8
clone_size: once
j_call: TRBJ1-2
d_call: TRBD1
cdr3_aa: CASWGTGRYGYTF
cdr3_nt: TGTGCCAGCTGGGGGACAGGACGCTATGGCTACACCTTC

v_call: TRBV5-4
clone_size: once
j_call: TRBJ1-4
d_call: -
cdr3_aa: CASSYSAGAGAEKLFF
cdr3_nt: TGTGCCAGCAGCTATAGCGCGGGGGCAGGGGCTGAAAAACTGTTTTTT

v_call: TRBV13
clone_size: -
j_call: TRBJ2-1
d_call: TRBD2
cdr3_aa: CASNIAGLPGNEQFF
cdr3_nt: TGTGCCAGCAACATAGCGGGGCTACCCGGGAATGAGCAGTTCTTC

v_call: TRBV2
clone_size: -
j_call: TRBJ1-1
d_call: TRBD1
cdr3_aa: CASKETGQGQAFF
cdr3_nt: TGTGCCAGCAAGGAGACGGGACAGGGACAAGCTTTCTTT

v_call: TRBV25-1
clone_size: -
j_call: TRBJ2-1
d_call: TRBD1
cdr3_aa: CASSKTGAEANEQFF
cdr3_nt: TGTGCCAGCAGTAAGACAGGGGCCGAGGCCAATGAGCAGTTCTTC

v_call: TRBV5-1
clone_size: -
j_call: TRBJ2-3
d_call: TRBD2
cdr3_aa: CASSLRGGTDTQYF
cdr3_nt: TGCGCCAGCAGCTTACGGGGGGGCACAGATACGCAGTATTTT

v_call: TRBV7-3
clone_size: few
j_call: TRBJ2-1
d_call: TRBD2
cdr3_aa: CASSSTTSGRGNEQFF
cdr3_nt: TGTGCCAGCAGCTCAACGACTAGCGGGAGGGGTAATGAGCAGTTCTTC

v_call: TRBV28
clone_size: few
j_call: TRBJ2-3
d_call: TRBD1
cdr3_aa: CASSELDRGADTQYF
cdr3_nt: TGTGCCAGCAGTGAGTTAGACAGGGGCGCAGATACGCAGTATTTT

v_call: TRBV11-3
clone_size: once
j_call: TRBJ1-1
d_call: -
cdr3_aa: CASSQVGGTEAFF
cdr3_nt: TGTGCCAGCAGCCAGGTAGGGGGTACTGAAGCTTTCTTT

v_call: TRBV5-8
clone_size: -
j_call: TRBJ2-3
d_call: TRBD2
cdr3_aa: CASSTNSGRYADTQYF
cdr3_nt: TGTGCCAGCAGCACCAATAGCGGGAGGTATGCAGATACGCAGTATTTT

v_call: TRBV20-1
clone_size: -
j_call: TRBJ2-7
d_call: -
cdr3_aa: CSARTGYEQYF
cdr3_nt: TGCAGTGCTAGGACAGGTTACGAGCAGTACTTC

v_call: TRBV6-6
clone_size: few
j_call: TRBJ2-3
d_call: TRBD2
cdr3_aa: CASSYLAGGSDTQYF
cdr3_nt: TGTGCCAGCAGTTACTTAGCGGGAGGATCGGATACGCAGTATTTT

v_call: TRBV7-3
clone_size: -
j_call: TRBJ1-1
d_call: TRBD1
cdr3_aa: CASSEQGAYTEAFF
cdr3_nt: TGTGCCAGCAGCGAACAGGGGGCTTACACTGAAGCTTTCTTT

v_call: TRBV6-1
clone_size: -
j_call: TRBJ2-5
d_call: -
cdr3_aa: CASSEARGGETQYF
cdr3_nt: TGTGCCAGCAGTGAAGCGAGAGGGGGAGAGACCCAGTACTTC

v_call: TRBV7-7
clone_size: -
j_call: TRBJ1-4
d_call: -
cdr3_aa: CASSLNTGNEKLFF
cdr3_nt: TGTGCCAGCAGCTTAAATACAGGGAACGAAAAACTGTTTTTT

v_call: TRBV19
clone_size: -
j_call: TRBJ2-3
d_call: TRBD2
cdr3_aa: CASSKLAGGSTDTQYF
cdr3_nt: TGTGCCAGTAGTAAACTAGCGGGAGGGAGCACAGATACGCAGTATTTT

v_call: TRBV6-5
clone_size: -
j_call: TRBJ1-5
d_call: -
cdr3_aa: CASSDREGHQPQHF
cdr3_nt: TGTGCCAGCAGTGATCGGGAGGGTCATCAGCCCCAGCATTTT

v_call: TRBV9
clone_size: few
j_call: TRBJ2-2
d_call: TRBD2
cdr3_aa: CASSMSGRAFSGELFF
cdr3_nt: TGTGCCAGCAGCATGAGCGGGAGGGCCTTCTCCGGGGAGCTGTTTTTT

v_call: TRBV11-1
clone_size: -
j_call: TRBJ2-7
d_call: TRBD1
cdr3_aa: CASSPIGQGESYEQYF
cdr3_nt: TGTGCCAGCAGCCCCATCGGACAGGGAGAGTCCTACGAGCAATACTTC

v_call: TRBV7-9
clone_size: -
j_call: TRBJ2-7
d_call: TRBD1
cdr3_aa: CASSFQGAPTYEQYF
cdr3_nt: TGTGCCAGCAGCTTTCAGGGGGCTCCAACCTACGAGCAGTACTTC

v_call: TRBV2
clone_size: few
j_call: TRBJ1-4
d_call: -
cdr3_aa: CASKDYREGLGKLFF
cdr3_nt: TGTGCCAGCAAAGACTACAGGGAGGGTTTAGGAAAACTGTTTTTT

v_call: TRBV28
clone_size: -
j_call: TRBJ2-1
d_call: -
cdr3_aa: CASSSTNYNEQFF
cdr3_nt: TGTGCCAGCAGTTCTACTAATTACAATGAGCAGTTCTTC

v_call: TRBV5-5
clone_size: -
j_call: TRBJ2-1
d_call: TRBD2
cdr3_aa: CASSLSGTSYNEQFF
cdr3_nt: TGTGCCAGCAGTCTTAGCGGGACGTCCTACAATGAGCAGTTCTTC

v_call: TRBV11-3
clone_size: once
j_call: TRBJ1-1
d_call: TRBD1
cdr3_aa: CASSPGGTLNTEAFF
cdr3_nt: TGTGCCAGCAGCCCAGGGGGCACCTTGAACACTGAAGCTTTCTTT

v_call: TRBV7-6
clone_size: once
j_call: TRBJ1-5
d_call: -
cdr3_aa: CASSLGAGQPQHF
cdr3_nt: TGTGCCAGCAGCTTAGGGGCAGGGCAGCCCCAGCATTTT

v_call: TRBV10-3
clone_size: -
j_call: TRBJ2-1
d_call: TRBD2
cdr3_aa: CAIRVTSGDSSYNEQFF
cdr3_nt: TGTGCCATCAGGGTGACTAGCGGGGATTCTTCCTACAATGAGCAGTTCTTC

v_call: TRBV15
clone_size: -
j_call: TRBJ2-7
d_call: TRBD1
cdr3_aa: CATSNRQGMGYEQYF
cdr3_nt: TGTGCCACCAGCAATAGACAGGGGATGGGCTACGAGCAGTACTTC

v_call: TRBV4-3
clone_size: few
j_call: TRBJ2-2
d_call: TRBD2
cdr3_aa: CASSQEGLAGRGGELFF
cdr3_nt: TGCGCCAGCAGCCAAGAAGGACTAGCGGGACGGGGCGGGGAGCTGTTTTTT

v_call: TRBV11-2
clone_size: -
j_call: TRBJ1-4
d_call: -
cdr3_aa: CASRGEGEKLFF
cdr3_nt: TGTGCCAGCAGGGGGGAGGGCGAAAAACTGTTTTTT

v_call: TRBV7-3
clone_size: -
j_call: TRBJ2-2
d_call: TRBD1
cdr3_aa: CASSLGGGQGGELFF
cdr3_nt: TGTGCCAGCAGCTTAGGCGGGGGACAGGGCGGGGAGCTGTTTTTT